This entry describes one TCR beta chain. What it recognizes is unknown. The data were taken from a study of cytotoxic CD8 clonotypes in ibrutinib-treated CLL. For the study at large: 11 relapsed/refractory, about 14 treatment-naive; roughly 17 IGHV unmutated.

Libraries were prepared by immunoSEQ multiplex PCR; TCRdb keeps only in-frame clonotypes and omits some of them. The sample yields around 200,000 clones, 70% to 75% seen once. Germline V gene sequence: CDR1 SGHVS, CDR2 FNYEAQ. V lost 5 bases and J 5 bases, leaving 10 bases between the germline ends. The CDR3 is 12 amino acids. Study-wide results and limits: Clonality was higher at baseline than in age-matched healthy donors and tracked circulating CD8+ T-cell counts. Public clonotypes were rare and shrank or held steady on treatment.

The chain recombines TRBV7-6 with TRBJ2-7; the D is unclear. The receptor was isolated from a human donor with chronic lymphocytic leukemia. The material sequenced was PBMCs, taken after 12 months of ibrutinib treatment. The CDR3 here is CASSPHGHEQYF. As DNA, the CDR3 is TGTGCCAGCAGCCCCCACGGCCACGAGCAGTACTTC.